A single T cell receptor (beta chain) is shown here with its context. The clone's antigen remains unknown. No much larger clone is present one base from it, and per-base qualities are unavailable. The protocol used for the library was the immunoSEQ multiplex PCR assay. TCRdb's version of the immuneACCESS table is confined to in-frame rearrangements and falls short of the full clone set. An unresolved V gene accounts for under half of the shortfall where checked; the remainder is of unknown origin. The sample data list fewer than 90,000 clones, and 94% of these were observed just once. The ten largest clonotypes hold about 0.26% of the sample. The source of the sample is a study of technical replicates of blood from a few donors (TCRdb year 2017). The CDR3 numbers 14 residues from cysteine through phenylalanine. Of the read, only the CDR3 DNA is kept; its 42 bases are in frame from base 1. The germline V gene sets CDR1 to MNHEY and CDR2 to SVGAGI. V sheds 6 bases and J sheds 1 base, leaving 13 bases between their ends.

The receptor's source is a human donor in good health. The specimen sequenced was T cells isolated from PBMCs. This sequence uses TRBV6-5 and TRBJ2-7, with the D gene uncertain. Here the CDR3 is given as CASRSHRTSYEQYF. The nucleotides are TGTGCCAGCAGGAGCCACAGAACGTCCTACGAGCAGTACTTC.